Described below is a single T cell receptor beta chain sequence and its context. These data are taken from a study of technical replicates of blood from several donors. The table came from immunoSEQ multiplex PCR; TCRdb's copy has only in-frame clones and leaves some out. The sample consists of some 79,000 clones, approximately 91% of them appearing once. This CDR3 has 14 residues. The junction had 9 bases not matched to a gene; V was cut back by 5 bases and J by 5 bases. Germline-derived CDR1 and CDR2 are SGHRS and YFSETQ. Material: T cells isolated from PBMCs. The receptor comes from a human donor in good health. Some clones in this sample may be carry-over from other donors' samples. V and J are TRBV5-1 and TRBJ1-1, with 7 bases that match TRBD1. CDR3 bases: TGCGCCAGCAGTTCTGACAGGGAAGTTACTGAAGCTTTCTTT. As protein: CASSSDREVTEAFF.